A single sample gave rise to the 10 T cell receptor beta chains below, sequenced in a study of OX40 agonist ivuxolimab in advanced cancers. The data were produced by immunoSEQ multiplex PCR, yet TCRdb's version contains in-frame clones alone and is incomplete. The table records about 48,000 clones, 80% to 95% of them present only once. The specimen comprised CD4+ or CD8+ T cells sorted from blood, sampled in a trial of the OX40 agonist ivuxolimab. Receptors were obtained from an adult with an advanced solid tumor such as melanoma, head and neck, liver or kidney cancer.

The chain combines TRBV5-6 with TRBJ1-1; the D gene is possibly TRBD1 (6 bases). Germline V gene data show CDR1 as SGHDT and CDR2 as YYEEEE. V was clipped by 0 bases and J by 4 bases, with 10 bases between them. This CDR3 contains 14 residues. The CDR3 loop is CASSLDRDGTEAFF. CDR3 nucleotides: TGTGCCAGCAGCTTGGACAGGGATGGCACTGAAGCTTTCTTT.

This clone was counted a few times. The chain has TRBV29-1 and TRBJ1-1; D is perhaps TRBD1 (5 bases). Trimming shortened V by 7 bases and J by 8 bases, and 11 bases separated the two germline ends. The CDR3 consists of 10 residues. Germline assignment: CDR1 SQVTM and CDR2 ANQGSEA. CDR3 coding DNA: TGCAGCGCCGGGGCTCGGGAAGCTTTCTTT. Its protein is CSAGAREAFF.

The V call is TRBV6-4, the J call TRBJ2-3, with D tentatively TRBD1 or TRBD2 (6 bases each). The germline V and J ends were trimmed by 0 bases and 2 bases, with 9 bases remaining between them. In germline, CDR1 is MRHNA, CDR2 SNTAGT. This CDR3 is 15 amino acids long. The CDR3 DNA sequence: TGTGCCAGCAGTGACTCAGGGGGGAACACAGATACGCAGTATTTT. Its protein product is CASSDSGGNTDTQYF.

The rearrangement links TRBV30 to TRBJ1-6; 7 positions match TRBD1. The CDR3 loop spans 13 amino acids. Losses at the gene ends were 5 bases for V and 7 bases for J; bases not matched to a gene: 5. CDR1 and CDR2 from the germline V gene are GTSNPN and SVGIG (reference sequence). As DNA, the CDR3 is TGTGCCTGGTCCCAGGGGGGCAATTCACCCCTCCACTTT. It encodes CAWSQGGNSPLHF.

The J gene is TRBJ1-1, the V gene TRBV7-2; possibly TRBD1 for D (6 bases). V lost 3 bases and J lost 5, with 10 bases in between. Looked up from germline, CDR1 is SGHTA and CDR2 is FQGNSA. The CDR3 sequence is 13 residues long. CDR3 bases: TGTGCCAGCAGCTTTGGACAGACGACTGAAGCTTTCTTT. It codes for CASSFGQTTEAFF. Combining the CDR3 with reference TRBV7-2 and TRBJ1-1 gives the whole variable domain GAGVSQSPSNKVTEKGKDVELRCDPISGHTALYWYRQSLGQGLEFLIYFQGNSAPDKSGLPSDRFSAERTGGSVSTLTIQRTQQEDSAVYLCASSFGQTTEAFFGQGTRLTVV.

CDR3 amino acids: CASSLGQGMADTQYF. The CDR3 DNA follows: TGTGCCAGCAGCTTAGGACAGGGGATGGCAGATACGCAGTATTTT. The V call is TRBV7-9, the J call TRBJ2-3; 8 nucleotides match TRBD1. The CDR3 has 15 residues. V was clipped by 1 base and J by 4 bases; unmatched bases: 4. Germline V CDR1 and CDR2: SEHNR, FQNEAQ (reference sequence). Looking up the rest from reference TRBV7-9 and TRBJ2-3 gives the full variable domain: DTGVSQNPRHKITKRGQNVTFRCDPISEHNRLYWYRQTLGQGPEFLTYFQNEAQLEKSRLLSDRFSAERPKGSFSTLEIQRTEQGDSAMYLCASSLGQGMADTQYFGPGTRLTVL.

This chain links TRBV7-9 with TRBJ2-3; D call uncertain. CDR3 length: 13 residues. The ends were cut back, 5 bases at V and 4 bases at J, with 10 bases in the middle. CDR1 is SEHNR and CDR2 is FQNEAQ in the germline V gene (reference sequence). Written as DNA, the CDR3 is TGTGCCAGCAGCCCGCCGTTGGCAGATACGCAGTATTTT. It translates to CASSPPLADTQYF.

CDR3 loop: CASSLDLSVNQPQHF. For the CDR3, the DNA is TGTGCCAGCAGCTTAGATCTCTCAGTAAATCAGCCCCAGCATTTT. The genes are TRBV11-2 and TRBJ1-5, with unresolved D. The CDR3 has 15 residues. In germline, CDR1 is SGHAT, CDR2 FQNNGV. The germline V and J ends were trimmed by 0 bases and 4 bases, with 10 bases remaining between them.

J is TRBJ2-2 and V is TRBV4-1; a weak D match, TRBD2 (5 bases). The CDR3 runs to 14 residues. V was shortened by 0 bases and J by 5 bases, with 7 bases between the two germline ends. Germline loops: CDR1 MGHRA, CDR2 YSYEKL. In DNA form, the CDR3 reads TGCGCCAGCAGCCAAGAGGAGCGGACCGGGGAGCTGTTTTTT. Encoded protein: CASSQEERTGELFF.

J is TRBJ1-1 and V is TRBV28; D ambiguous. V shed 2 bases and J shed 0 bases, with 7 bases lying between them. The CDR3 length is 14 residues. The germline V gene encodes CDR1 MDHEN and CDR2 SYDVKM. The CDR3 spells CASSLDGMNTEAFF. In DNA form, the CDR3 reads TGTGCCAGCAGTTTAGACGGAATGAACACTGAAGCTTTCTTT.